This TCR beta chain was identified in a study of PD-1 blockade in classical Hodgkin lymphoma. Germline values: CDR1 SGHRS, CDR2 YFSETQ. The CDR3 length is 16 residues. V lost 4 bases and J 4 bases, leaving 17 bases between the germline ends. Time point reported: cycle 4 day 1 (C4D1), after less than 7 weeks of nivolumab. Brentuximab vedotin exposure varied among the patients, all of whom had relapsed after autologous stem cell transplantation. Only in-frame clones appear in the TCRdb table, and some are missing; sequencing was by immunoSEQ multiplex PCR. This table holds about 19,000 clones, over 60% found once.

This rearrangement joins TRBV5-1 to TRBJ2-2; perhaps TRBD1 as D (6 bases). The origin of this receptor is a human donor with classical Hodgkin lymphoma. Sequencing used peripheral blood mononuclear cells (PBMCs), obtained before the fourth cycle of nivolumab. This CDR3 is CASSVQGIEVTGELFF. CDR3 nucleotides: TGCGCCAGCAGCGTACAGGGAATTGAGGTCACCGGGGAGCTGTTTTTT.